These T cell receptor beta chains were read from a single sample in a study of human T cells and chemical hapten exposure. Using its own MiXCR run on the RACE reads, TCRdb lists one record per CDR3 protein. The sample lists 69,000 or so distinct CDR3 sequences, 10% to 13% occurring once. The sequencing used whole blood, collected in connection with sensitization to the hapten diphenylcyclopropenone (DPC). The receptors derive from a woman in her forties or fifties with alopecia areata. Some clones in this sample may be carry-over from other donors' samples. Both conserved end residues are trimmed from each CDR3. Each record gives: V gene, CDR3 protein.

v_gene: TRBV6-1; CDR3aa: ASDSGNSGNTIY
v_gene: TRBV11-2; CDR3aa: ASSYIPGLAGPAYNEQF
v_gene: TRBV11-2; CDR3aa: ASSLRTSGIEQF
v_gene: TRBV6-2/TRBV6-3; CDR3aa: AIRGEIEQF
v_gene: TRBV10-2; CDR3aa: ASSEGLAGVYEQF
v_gene: TRBV9; CDR3aa: ASSVATDSGANVLT
v_gene: TRBV19; CDR3aa: ASSPTSGFFNEQF
v_gene: TRBV20-1; CDR3aa: SAKYSGYNEQF
v_gene: TRBV20-1; CDR3aa: MVTGGAADNEQF
v_gene: TRBV7-2; CDR3aa: ASSLFGQPYNEQF
v_gene: TRBV20-1; CDR3aa: SATDRGHTIY
v_gene: TRBV28; CDR3aa: ASSSPGLHPSYEQY
v_gene: TRBV6-2/TRBV6-3; CDR3aa: ASSYARRLAGVNEQF
v_gene: TRBV7-9; CDR3aa: ASSVISPSGTGELF
v_gene: TRBV7-9; CDR3aa: ASSLESLVGAF
v_gene: TRBV6-6; CDR3aa: ASSSADYEQY
v_gene: TRBV9; CDR3aa: ASSGLRDRAVTDTQY
v_gene: TRBV10-3; CDR3aa: AISEGTEAF
v_gene: TRBV29-1; CDR3aa: SVGGQGSGYT
v_gene: TRBV5-4; CDR3aa: ASSLGTSGQETQY
v_gene: TRBV29-1; CDR3aa: SAIPIAGAAYNEQF
v_gene: TRBV11-2; CDR3aa: ASLAGVSGEQY
v_gene: TRBV30; CDR3aa: AWSWGTGDKWQY
v_gene: TRBV3-1; CDR3aa: ASSQDSRNTEAF
v_gene: TRBV18; CDR3aa: ASSLKTATNTEAF
v_gene: TRBV29-1; CDR3aa: SVEAGTVVTEAF
v_gene: TRBV27; CDR3aa: ASSSGTSGSNRQY
v_gene: TRBV7-8; CDR3aa: ASSLVRGGDDEQF
v_gene: TRBV29-1; CDR3aa: SVPVGEWRLPYNEQF
v_gene: TRBV7-8; CDR3aa: ASSYRRLAGAGDTQY
v_gene: TRBV3-1; CDR3aa: ASSQESGRWGEQF